This T cell receptor beta chain was found in a study of T cell responses to AZD1222 COVID-19 vaccine. Germline lookup yields CDR1 SGHTA and CDR2 FQGNSA. V shed 2 bases and J shed 6 bases, with 14 bases lying between them. The CDR3 consists of 15 residues. Broader study findings: Breadth and depth of Spike-specific TCRs rose after two AZD1222 doses. Repertoire collection took place solely once the T cell response had peaked.

For this clone: What it binds is not known.

Sequencing was performed with immunoSEQ multiplex PCR; in TCRdb, only in-frame clones are kept and a portion is missing. Among 90,000 to 150,000 clones listed, 75% to 90% were seen once. This specimen consisted of peripheral blood, obtained 28 days after the second AZD1222 dose. This receptor was taken from an adult who received the AZD1222 COVID-19 vaccine. The V gene is TRBV7-2, the J gene TRBJ1-5; the D is unclear. This chain's CDR3 is CASSLRLGSGQPQHF. The CDR3 DNA sequence: TGTGCCAGCAGCTTACGGCTGGGGTCCGGTCAGCCCCAGCATTTT.